The subject of this entry is one TCR beta chain. Its matching antigen is unknown. It was with 60 Vbeta and 13 Jbeta primers that the PCR ran. TCRdb's copy holds only in-frame clones and misses some; the assay was immunoSEQ multiplex PCR. The sample holds about 130,000 clones, under 80% seen once. These data come from a study of cytomegalovirus exposure and HLA in healthy donors. This CDR3 has 16 residues. Germline CDR1 SGDLS, CDR2 YYNGEE. Trimming left V 0 bases short and J 6 bases short, with 18 bases between. General study findings and limits: Researchers reported in a later analysis that a missense DCLRE1C variant was tied to TCR beta V- and J-gene trimming.

The chain links TRBV9 to TRBJ1-1; D gene unclear. The sample comprised PBMCs. This clonotype was obtained from a man aged 35 to 55 in good health and CMV-seropositive. CDR3 sequence (DNA): TGTGCCAGCAGCGTAGGAGGGCAGCGGGCGGATTCTGAAGCTTTCTTT. Translated: CASSVGGQRADSEAFF.